The text below deals with one T cell receptor (beta chain). The target antigen is unknown. Method: immunoSEQ multiplex PCR; TCRdb's copy keeps in-frame clones and lacks some. The sample includes around 13,000 clones, 88% of them seen just once. The record originates from a study of PD-1 blockade in classical Hodgkin lymphoma. Across the whole study: Patients were dosed intravenously with nivolumab at 3 mg/kg every 2 weeks.

Described time point: cycle 4 day 1 (C4D1), after 6 weeks of nivolumab. Each patient's relapse followed autologous stem cell transplantation, and brentuximab vedotin exposure varied. Out of thawed PBMCs, magnetic negative selection purified CD4+ T cells. General study points: Researchers reported that CD4+ TCR diversity, though not CD8+, rose significantly by C4D1. Complete responders had baseline diversity similar to newly diagnosed patients. As was reported, newly diagnosed patients showed lower baseline TCR diversity than healthy donors did.

Germline V gene lookup returns CDR1 SNHLY and CDR2 FYNNEI. The CDR3 is made up of 15 amino acids. V was shortened by 6 bases and J by 0 bases, with 9 bases between the two germline ends. The clonotype originates from a human donor with classical Hodgkin lymphoma. This sequence joins TRBV2 and TRBJ2-6; D call uncertain. The material was CD4+ T cells from blood, obtained before the fourth cycle of nivolumab. This chain's CDR3 is CASSSMTSGANVLTF. The CDR3 coding sequence is TGTGCCAGCAGCTCGATGACCTCTGGGGCCAACGTCCTGACTTTC. Drawing the rest from reference TRBV2 and TRBJ2-6, the complete variable domain is EPEVTQTPSHQVTQMGQEVILRCVPISNHLYFYWYRQILGQKVEFLVSFYNNEISEKSEIFDDQFSVERPDGSNFTLKIRSTKLEDSAMYFCASSSMTSGANVLTFGAGSRLTVL.